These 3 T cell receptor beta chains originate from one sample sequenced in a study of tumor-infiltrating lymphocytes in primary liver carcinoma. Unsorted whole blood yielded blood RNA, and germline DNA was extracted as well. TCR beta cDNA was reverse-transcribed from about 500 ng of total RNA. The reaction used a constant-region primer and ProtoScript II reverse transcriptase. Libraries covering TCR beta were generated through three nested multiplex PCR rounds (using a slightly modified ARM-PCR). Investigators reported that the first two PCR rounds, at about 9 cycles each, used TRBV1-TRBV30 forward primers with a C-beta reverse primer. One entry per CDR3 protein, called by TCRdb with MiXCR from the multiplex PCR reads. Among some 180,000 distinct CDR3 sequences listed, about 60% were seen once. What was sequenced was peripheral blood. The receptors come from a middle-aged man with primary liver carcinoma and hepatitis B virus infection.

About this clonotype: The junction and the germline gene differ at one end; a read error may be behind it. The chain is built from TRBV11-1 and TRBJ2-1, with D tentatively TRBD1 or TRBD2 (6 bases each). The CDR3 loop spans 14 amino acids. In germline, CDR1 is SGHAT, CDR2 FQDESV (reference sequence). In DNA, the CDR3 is TGCGCCAGCAACCAGTGGGGGGCGGACAATGAGCAGTTCTTC. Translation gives CASNQWGADNEQFF. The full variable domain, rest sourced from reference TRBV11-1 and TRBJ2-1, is EAEVAQSPRYKITEKSQAVAFWCDPISGHATLYWYRQILGQGPELLVQFQDESVVDDSQLPKDRFSAERLKGVDSTLKIQPAELGDSAMYLCASNQWGADNEQFFGPGTRLTVL.

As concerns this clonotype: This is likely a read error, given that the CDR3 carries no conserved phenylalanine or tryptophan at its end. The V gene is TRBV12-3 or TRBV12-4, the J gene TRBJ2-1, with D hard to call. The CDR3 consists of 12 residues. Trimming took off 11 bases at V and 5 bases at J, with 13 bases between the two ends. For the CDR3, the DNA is TGTGCCTCAAGGCGGATCAACAATGAGCAGTTCTCC. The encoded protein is CASRRINNEQFS.

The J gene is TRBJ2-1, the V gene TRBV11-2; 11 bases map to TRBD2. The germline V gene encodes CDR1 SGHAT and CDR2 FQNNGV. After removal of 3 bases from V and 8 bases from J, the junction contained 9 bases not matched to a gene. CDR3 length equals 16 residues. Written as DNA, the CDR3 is TGTGCCAGCAGCTTTAGACTAGCGGGGCGGCCGGATGAGCAGTTCTTC. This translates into CASSFRLAGRPDEQFF.